A single sample is the source of the 18 T cell receptor beta chains below, sequenced in a study of cytomegalovirus exposure and HLA in healthy donors. Amplification used 60 Vbeta primers and 13 Jbeta primers. Libraries were prepared by immunoSEQ multiplex PCR; TCRdb keeps only in-frame clonotypes and omits some of them. The sample comprises approximately 110,000 clones, around two thirds of which are singletons, and 3.8% rests with the top ten. Material for sequencing was PBMCs. Every receptor here comes from a man aged 30 to 45 in good health and CMV-seropositive.

The chain links TRBV6-5 to TRBJ1-2; D possibly corresponds to TRBD1 (5 bases). Trimming cost V 2 bases and J 10 bases, with 17 bases left between them. In germline, CDR1 is MNHEY, CDR2 SVGAGI. CDR3 size: 14 residues. CDR3 region: CASSYQPIGDVYTF. Here the CDR3 DNA reads TGTGCCAGCAGTTACCAACCGATAGGGGATGTCTACACCTTC.

This clone was counted between two and nine times. This rearrangement joins TRBV27 to TRBJ2-3, with 8 bases lining up with TRBD1. The CDR3 has 13 amino acids. CDR1 and CDR2 (germline): MNHEY, SMNVEV (reference sequence). V lost 1 base, J lost 6 bases, and 0 bases stayed unmatched. The DNA of the CDR3 is TGTGCCAGCAGTTTATGGGACAGGGATACGCAGTATTTT. Its protein is CASSLWDRDTQYF.

This sequence joins TRBV29-1 and TRBJ2-2, with 8 bases matching TRBD2. Trimming removed 6 bases from V and 6 bases from J; junction bases left unmatched: 9. There are 14 residues in the CDR3. Germline CDR1 SQVTM, CDR2 ANQGSEA. The CDR3 region has the DNA TGCAGCGTCGCCAACCCGGGGGGGGCCGGGGAGCTGTTTTTT. As protein: CSVANPGGAGELFF.

The gene calls are TRBV19 and TRBJ2-5; 7 bases are shared with TRBD2. The length of the CDR3 is 14 residues. Germline CDR1 reads LNHDA; CDR2 reads SQIVND (reference sequence). V dropped 4 bases and J dropped 4; count of bases not matched to a gene: 6. CDR3 residues: CASSRRPGGETQYF. As DNA, the CDR3 is TGTGCCAGTAGTAGACGGCCGGGGGGAGAGACCCAGTACTTC. Combining the CDR3 with reference TRBV19 and TRBJ2-5 gives the whole variable domain DGGITQSPKYLFRKEGQNVTLSCEQNLNHDAMYWYRQDPGQGLRLIYYSQIVNDFQKGDIAEGYSVSREKKESFPLTVTSAQKNPTAFYLCASSRRPGGETQYFGPGTRLLVL.

The chain is built from TRBV27 and TRBJ2-2; TRBD1 might be the D (5 bases). Trimming pared 5 bases from V and 6 bases from J, leaving 16 bases between. Germline V gives CDR1 MNHEY, CDR2 SMNVEV (reference sequence). This CDR3 is 15 amino acids long. Here the CDR3 reads CASSPWAGWSGELFF. In nucleotides, the CDR3 is TGTGCCAGCAGTCCCTGGGCAGGGTGGTCCGGGGAGCTGTTTTTT.

The V and J genes are TRBV7-9 and TRBJ1-1; D is perhaps TRBD1 (5 bases). Trimming took 1 base from V and 4 from J, leaving 10 bases between them. Germline assignment: CDR1 SEHNR and CDR2 FQNEAQ (reference sequence). The CDR3 is made up of 14 amino acids. CDR3 coding DNA: TGTGCCAGCAGCTTAGTCCCCCAGGGCACTGAAGCTTTCTTT. As protein: CASSLVPQGTEAFF.

The chain is built from TRBV7-3 and TRBJ2-2, with TRBD2 identical over 7 bases. Per the germline V gene, CDR1 is SGHTA and CDR2 is FQGTGA. This CDR3 has 13 amino acids. V was clipped by 5 bases and J by 5 bases; unmatched bases: 2. The CDR3, as DNA: TGTGCCAGCAGCCTACTAGCGACCGGGGAGCTGTTTTTT. This codes for CASSLLATGELFF. The full variable domain, rest sourced from reference TRBV7-3 and TRBJ2-2, is GAGVSQTPSNKVTEKGKYVELRCDPISGHTALYWYRQSLGQGPEFLIYFQGTGAADDSGLPNDRFFAVRPEGSVSTLKIQRTERGDSAVYLCASSLLATGELFFGEGSRLTVL.

The CDR3 sequence is CASSSDRGSNEQFF. DNA of the CDR3: TGTGCCAGCAGCTCGGACAGGGGTAGCAATGAGCAGTTCTTC. The chain uses TRBV7-9 and TRBJ2-1; TRBD1 matches 9 bases. The CDR3 length is 14 residues. The J segment lost 6 bases and the V segment lost 4 bases, leaving 4 bases of the junction unmatched. In germline, CDR1 is SEHNR, CDR2 FQNEAQ (reference sequence).

The V and J genes are TRBV4-1 and TRBJ1-2; D is undetermined. The CDR3 totals 14 residues. The germline gives CDR1 MGHRA, CDR2 YSYEKL. Trimming cost V 0 bases and J 8 bases, with 13 bases left between them. The chain's CDR3 is CASSQEAERWGYTF. CDR3 in DNA: TGCGCCAGCAGCCAAGAGGCGGAGAGATGGGGCTACACCTTC.

This rearrangement joins TRBV4-1 to TRBJ1-2; 8 bases line up with TRBD1. With V trimmed by 1 base and J by 5 bases, 6 bases remained unmatched. CDR1 is MGHRA and CDR2 is YSYEKL in the germline V gene. The CDR3 has 15 amino acids. The DNA for the CDR3 is TGCGCCAGCAGCCAAGCCGACAGGGGTAGTTATGGCTACACCTTC. The encoded protein is CASSQADRGSYGYTF.

The chain combines TRBV7-9 with TRBJ2-5, with D uncertain. The germline gives CDR1 SEHNR, CDR2 FQNEAQ (reference sequence). V was trimmed by 5 bases and J by 3 bases, leaving 10 bases between them. This CDR3 spans 13 amino acids. CDR3 coding DNA: TGTGCCAGCAGCCTAGGTTCCAAAGAGACCCAGTACTTC. Its protein is CASSLGSKETQYF.

The genes are TRBV9 and TRBJ2-7; 7 nucleotides align to TRBD1. Germline V CDR1 and CDR2: SGDLS, YYNGEE. The trim removed 0 bases at V and 4 bases at J, leaving 7 bases unmatched. The CDR3 has 15 amino acids. The CDR3 coding sequence is TGTGCCAGCAGCGTAGAACAGGGGCAATTGTACGAGCAGTACTTC. It codes for CASSVEQGQLYEQYF. The full variable domain, completed using reference TRBV9 and TRBJ2-7, is DSGVTQTPKHLITATGQRVTLRCSPRSGDLSVYWYQQSLDQGLQFLIQYYNGEERAKGNILERFSAQQFPDLHSELNLSSLELGDSALYFCASSVEQGQLYEQYFGPGTRLTVT.

This chain connects TRBV10-3 to TRBJ2-3, with D possibly matching TRBD2 (5 bases). This CDR3 has 14 residues. Trimming cost V 4 bases and J 4 bases, with 12 bases left between them. Germline CDR1 ENHRY, CDR2 SYGVKD. This chain's CDR3 is CAISGIGDADTQYF. As DNA, the CDR3 is TGTGCCATCAGTGGGATCGGGGATGCAGATACGCAGTATTTT.

The chain carries TRBV13 and TRBJ1-1; no clear D gene. From germline, CDR1 is PRHDT and CDR2 FYEKMQ (reference sequence). Trimming removed 1 base at V and 4 bases at J, with 10 bases between. This CDR3 comprises 14 residues. The chain's CDR3 is CASSLASGSTEAFF. CDR3 coding DNA: TGTGCCAGCAGCTTAGCTTCCGGGAGCACTGAAGCTTTCTTT.

This clone was found a few times. V usage is TRBV7-3 and J usage is TRBJ2-5; TRBD2 matches at 12 bases. This CDR3 comprises 16 residues. Germline assignment: CDR1 SGHTA and CDR2 FQGTGA. V gave up 5 bases and J gave up 4 bases; unmatched junction bases: 8. CDR3 DNA sequence: TGTGCCAGCAGCCAGGGTCGACTAGCGGGGGTAGAGACCCAGTACTTC. Its protein is CASSQGRLAGVETQYF.

In DNA, the CDR3 is TGCAGCGTTTATGGTTCGACAGGGGGACCAACCTACGAGCAGTACTTC. Its translation is CSVYGSTGGPTYEQYF. V usage is TRBV29-1 and J usage is TRBJ2-7; 9 bases align to TRBD1. CDR3 length equals 16 residues. In germline, CDR1 is SQVTM, CDR2 ANQGSEA. V gave up 5 bases and J gave up 2 bases; unmatched junction bases: 13.

This chain links TRBV6-1 with TRBJ1-2, with D unclear. From germline, CDR1 is MNHNS and CDR2 SASEGT. The germline V and J ends were trimmed by 0 bases and 4 bases, with 9 bases remaining between them. This CDR3 comprises 14 residues. For the CDR3, the DNA is TGTGCCAGCAGTGAAGCCCCGGGGAGCTATGGCTACACCTTC. The encoded protein is CASSEAPGSYGYTF.

The rearrangement joins TRBV5-1 to TRBJ2-1; 13 bases map to TRBD2. V lost 4 bases and J lost 4; bases outside the gene matches: 5. Germline V lookup: CDR1 SGHRS, CDR2 YFSETQ. The CDR3 is made up of 16 amino acids. CDR3 coding DNA: TGCGCCAGCAGCACCGGGACTAGCGGGGAGTACAATGAGCAGTTCTTC. It codes for CASSTGTSGEYNEQFF.